This TCR beta chain appears in the sequencing data of a study of CD8+CD57+ T cells in acquired aplastic anemia. Whole-study context: The DNA of sorted CD4+ and CD8+ cells averaged 3.2 ug.

Study observations and caveats: About 28 sequences, all CD8+ CDR3, were shared between patients and controls.

In regard to this clonotype: The antigen is undetermined.

The CDR3 loop spans 14 amino acids. V lost 1 base, J lost 0 bases, and 9 bases lay in between. In germline, CDR1 is GTSNPN, CDR2 SVGIG (reference sequence). The patients chosen for sequencing had shown expansion of CD8+CD57+ cells (detected by flow cytometry). Blood samples were obtained from patients who had received no prior therapy. Genomic DNA, the template, was used for profiling of the TCR beta VDJ and CDR3. A single record per CDR3 protein comes from TCRdb applying MiXCR to the reads. The profile shows more than 150,000 distinct CDR3 sequences, less than 60% of them singletons. This receptor was identified in a human donor with aplastic anemia. The specimen was sorted CD4+, CD8+, or CD8+CD57+ T cells (not recorded which) from PBMCs. This chain uses TRBV30 with TRBJ2-5; no clear D gene. CDR3: CAWSGQNHQETQYF. In DNA form, the CDR3 reads TGTGCCTGGAGTGGGCAGAATCACCAAGAGACCCAGTACTTC. Complete variable domain (other parts from reference TRBV30 and TRBJ2-5): SQTIHQWPATLVQPVGSPLSLECTVEGTSNPNLYWYRQAAGRGLQLLFYSVGIGQISSEVPQNLSASRPQDRQFILSSKKLLLSDSGFYLCAWSGQNHQETQYFGPGTRLLVL.